This T cell receptor (beta chain) comes out of a study of T cells in Graves' hyperthyroidism and ophthalmopathy. Any patient presenting with uncontrolled infection, other autoimmune disease, pregnancy or lactation was left out. Using around 10 ml of fresh peripheral blood, PBMCs were prepared. This clonotype was detected only a few times. RNA transcripts provided the source from which TCR beta CDR3 regions were amplified. HTBI primers were the set used in a first-round RT-PCR of the TCR CDR3. TCRdb re-called the multiplex PCR reads with MiXCR, one entry per CDR3 protein. Of over 350,000 distinct CDR3 sequences in the sample, about 18% are singletons; the top ten hold about 38%. The CDR3 covers 16 residues. V lost 6 bases and J 0 bases, leaving 15 bases between the germline ends.

The sequence was obtained from a man aged 18 to 30 with Graves' ophthalmopathy. J is TRBJ2-4 and V is TRBV12-3 or TRBV12-4; D could derive from TRBD1 or TRBD2 (5 bases each). The sequencing input was blood. The CDR3 loop is CASRWGKNQAKNIQYF. CDR3 bases: TGTGCCAGCAGATGGGGGAAGAATCAAGCCAAAAACATTCAGTACTTC.